These 25 T cell receptor beta chains were sequenced from one sample in a study of blood T cells in healthy people across ages. The use of a sample-barcoded 5' primer and a J-beta primer mix characterized a second PCR of roughly 7 to 11 cycles. TCRdb recomputed calls from the 5' RACE reads with MiXCR, one row per CDR3 protein. The sample consists of approximately 800,000 distinct CDR3 sequences, approximately 35% of them appearing once. The sample was blood. The receptors were gathered from a man younger than 35 in good health.

The chain is built from TRBV20-1 and TRBJ1-2; D perhaps matches TRBD1 (5 bases). V lost 6 bases, J lost 6 bases, and 17 bases lay in between. The CDR3 has 13 residues. The germline gives CDR1 DFQATT, CDR2 SNEGSKA (reference sequence). CDR3 sequence (DNA): TGCAGTGCCAGGGTAGCAGTTAGCAATGGCTACACCTTC. Its translation is CSARVAVSNGYTF.

The V gene is TRBV5-1, the J gene TRBJ1-2; D uncertain. V was shortened by 0 bases and J by 5 bases, with 11 bases between the two germline ends. CDR1 is SGHRS, CDR2 YFSETQ, per germline. CDR3 length: 14 residues. In DNA, the CDR3 is TGCGCCAGCAGCTTGGCCGAAGAAAGGTATGGCTACACCTTC. Translation gives CASSLAEERYGYTF.

This clonotype was counted a few times. This chain uses TRBV5-4 with TRBJ2-7; 8 bases map to TRBD1. The CDR3 totals 13 residues. Germline V gives CDR1 SGHNT, CDR2 YYREEE (reference sequence). J gave up 6 bases and V 4 bases, and 6 bases lay outside the gene matches. CDR3: CASSPGQASEQYF. CDR3 sequence (DNA): TGTGCCAGCAGCCCGGGACAGGCCTCCGAGCAGTACTTC.

The chain is built from TRBV20-1 and TRBJ1-2, with D unclear. From germline, CDR1 is DFQATT and CDR2 SNEGSKA (reference sequence). The V end lost 3 bases, the J end lost 4 bases, and 18 bases lay between the germline ends. CDR3 size: 15 residues. DNA of the CDR3: TGCAGTGCTAGCCGCCCCTGGACGGATAGCTATGGCTACACCTTC. Protein product: CSASRPWTDSYGYTF.

This clonotype turned up a few times. The chain has TRBV7-9 and TRBJ2-1, with TRBD2 matching over 7 bases. Germline V lookup: CDR1 SEHNR, CDR2 FQNEAQ (reference sequence). V lost 4 bases, J lost 8 bases, and 17 bases stayed unmatched. This CDR3 spans 17 amino acids. CDR3 loop: CASSSGQRGYRKDEQFF. The DNA of the CDR3 is TGTGCCAGCAGCTCGGGTCAGCGGGGTTACCGTAAGGATGAGCAGTTCTTC. The full variable domain, in which reference TRBV7-9 and TRBJ2-1 provide the parts outside the CDR3, is DTGVSQNPRHKITKRGQNVTFRCDPISEHNRLYWYRQTLGQGPEFLTYFQNEAQLEKSRLLSDRFSAERPKGSFSTLEIQRTEQGDSAMYLCASSSGQRGYRKDEQFFGPGTRLTVL.

This clonotype was counted a few times. The V and J genes are TRBV7-9 and TRBJ1-2; TRBD1 agrees at 12 bases. The CDR3 extends over 17 amino acids. Per germline, CDR1 SEHNR and CDR2 FQNEAQ (reference sequence). J gave up 2 bases and V 5 bases, and 9 bases lay outside the gene matches. The CDR3 loop is CASSLGTGGLYNYGYTF. The CDR3 DNA follows: TGTGCCAGCAGCCTTGGGACAGGGGGCCTGTACAACTATGGCTACACCTTC.

The chain uses TRBV5-1 and TRBJ1-2; D is uncertain. The CDR3 length is 13 residues. Germline CDR1 reads SGHRS; CDR2 reads YFSETQ. Trimming left V 6 bases short and J 3 bases short, with 12 bases between. CDR3 nucleotide sequence: TGCGCCAGCACCCCGGGCATCTACTATGGCTACACCTTC. Translation gives CASTPGIYYGYTF.

This rearrangement joins TRBV2 to TRBJ1-2; possibly TRBD1 for D (5 bases). Germline-derived CDR1 and CDR2 are SNHLY and FYNNEI. The CDR3 has 15 residues. Trimming took off 7 bases at V and 8 bases at J, with 23 bases between the two ends. This CDR3 is CASTPSGTTTWGYTF. The CDR3 region has the DNA TGTGCCAGCACCCCTTCCGGGACGACGACCTGGGGCTACACCTTC.

This chain links TRBV3-1 with TRBJ2-7; TRBD2 might be the D (5 bases). This CDR3 has 14 residues. Trimming removed 4 bases from V and 3 bases from J, with 13 bases in between. Germline V gene sequence: CDR1 LGHDT, CDR2 YNNKEL (reference sequence). This chain's CDR3 is CASSPLGAVYEQYF. CDR3 nucleotide sequence: TGTGCCAGCAGCCCCCTGGGAGCGGTCTACGAGCAGTACTTC.

The chain joins TRBV2 to TRBJ2-2; TRBD2 might be the D (5 bases). The CDR3 has 14 residues. The germline V gene encodes CDR1 SNHLY and CDR2 FYNNEI. V was cut by 3 bases and J by 0 bases, with 5 bases left in between. This chain's CDR3 is CASSERANTGELFF. For the CDR3, the DNA is TGTGCCAGCAGTGAGCGGGCGAACACCGGGGAGCTGTTTTTT.

A few counts support this clonotype. The gene calls are TRBV6-5 and TRBJ2-1; D is possibly TRBD1 (6 bases). Germline CDR1 is MNHEY and CDR2 is SVGAGI. The CDR3 is 12 residues long. The germline V and J ends were trimmed by 8 bases and 6 bases, with 11 bases remaining between them. This CDR3 reads CASGSRGNEQFF. The CDR3 nucleotides are TGTGCCAGCGGCAGCAGGGGCAATGAGCAGTTCTTC.

This clonotype came up a few times. CDR3 sequence reads: CASSLVSGGPKNIQYF. The CDR3 bases are TGCGCCAGCAGCTTGGTGAGCGGGGGCCCTAAAAACATTCAGTACTTC. The V and J genes are TRBV5-1 and TRBJ2-4, with 8 bases identical to TRBD2. CDR1 and CDR2 (germline): SGHRS, YFSETQ. With V trimmed by 0 bases and J by 4 bases, 6 bases remained unmatched. The CDR3 runs to 16 residues.

The CDR3 coding sequence is TGTGCCAGCAGTTACCGAAGACAAGAGACCCAGTACTTC. It encodes CASSYRRQETQYF. This sequence joins TRBV6-2 or TRBV6-3 and TRBJ2-5; unclear D gene. This CDR3 is 13 amino acids long. Per germline, CDR1 MNHEY and CDR2 SVGEGT. V lost 2 bases, J lost 2 bases, and 6 bases lay in between.

This clonotype was seen a few times. This sequence joins TRBV20-1 and TRBJ2-6; D gene unclear. The CDR3 contains 15 residues. V was pared by 2 bases and J by 0 bases, with 8 bases between. Germline-derived CDR1 and CDR2 are DFQATT and SNEGSKA (reference sequence). This chain's CDR3 is CSARMGSSGANVLTF. Written as DNA, the CDR3 is TGCAGTGCTAGAATGGGCAGCTCTGGGGCCAACGTCCTGACTTTC.

The rearrangement uses TRBV6-2 or TRBV6-3 and TRBJ1-5; D is perhaps TRBD1 (5 bases). This CDR3 is built from 15 residues. Germline assignment: CDR1 MNHEY and CDR2 SVGEGT. Trimming took off 2 bases at V and 2 bases at J, with 10 bases between the two ends. CDR3 DNA sequence: TGTGCCAGCAGTTACATGGGGGGAGGCAATCAGCCCCAGCATTTT. Its translation: CASSYMGGGNQPQHF.

The chain joins TRBV5-1 to TRBJ1-1; D is unresolved. This CDR3 has 17 amino acids. Trimming stripped 3 bases from V and 1 base from J, with 19 bases between. Germline V gene data show CDR1 as SGHRS and CDR2 as YFSETQ. The CDR3 spells CASSSRTGLGRNTEAFF. The CDR3 coding sequence is TGCGCCAGCAGCTCAAGGACGGGATTGGGTAGGAACACTGAAGCTTTCTTT.

This clonotype was found a few times. The J gene is TRBJ1-1, the V gene TRBV4-3; D remains ambiguous. This CDR3 spans 13 amino acids. The V end lost 3 bases, the J end lost 8 bases, and 13 bases lay between the germline ends. Germline V lookup: CDR1 LGHNA, CDR2 YSLEER. CDR3 DNA sequence: TGCGCCAGCAGCCATGGAGAGGAGGAGGAAGCTTTCTTT. It is translated as CASSHGEEEEAFF.

V is TRBV7-2 and J is TRBJ2-7; 10 positions match TRBD1. V shed 4 bases and J 4 bases; nucleotides not matched to a gene: 7. CDR1 is SGHTA and CDR2 is FQGNSA in the germline V gene. The CDR3 contains 15 residues. In nucleotides, the CDR3 is TGTGCCAGCAGCTACAAGACAGGGGGCGCATACGAGCAGTACTTC. Residues: CASSYKTGGAYEQYF.

This chain joins TRBV29-1 and TRBJ2-7; 10 bases align to TRBD2. This CDR3 is 13 amino acids long. V trimming: 4 bases; J trimming: 9 bases; junction bases outside the gene matches: 9. The germline gives CDR1 SQVTM, CDR2 ANQGSEA. For the CDR3, the DNA is TGCAGCGTTGTACTAGCGGGACGCGACAGGCAGTACTTC. It is translated as CSVVLAGRDRQYF.

The sample holds one count of this clonotype. The chain has TRBV7-2 and TRBJ1-2; no reliable D call. CDR1 is SGHTA, CDR2 FQGNSA, per germline. With 5 bases removed from V and 0 bases from J, the gap between germline ends came to 19 bases. The CDR3 length is 17 residues. CDR3 DNA sequence: TGTGCCAGCAGCCCAACCTATCGGGCGGAGCCTAACTATGGCTACACCTTC. This translates into CASSPTYRAEPNYGYTF.

A word on this clonotype: At one end the junction does not follow the germline gene, possibly because of a read error. The gene calls are TRBV4-2 and TRBJ2-3; tentative D call: TRBD1 (6 bases). Germline values: CDR1 LGHNA, CDR2 YNFKEQ. This CDR3 has 13 amino acids. This chain's CDR3 is CVSRAQGTDTQYF. The CDR3, as DNA: TGTGTCAGCAGGGCCCAGGGGACAGATACGCAGTATTTT.

This clonotype was seen more than once but under ten times. The rearrangement joins TRBV6-6 to TRBJ2-3; no firm D call. CDR3 length: 17 residues. Germline V gene lookup returns CDR1 MNHNY and CDR2 SVGAGI (reference sequence). With 6 bases removed from V and 3 bases from J, the gap between germline ends came to 22 bases. The DNA for the CDR3 is TGTGCCAGCAGCTTACTCGGTGGGCCAAGGCGAACAGATACGCAGTATTTT. It codes for CASSLLGGPRRTDTQYF.

This chain uses TRBV7-9 with TRBJ1-6; 7 bases map to TRBD1. The germline V gene has CDR1 SEHNR and CDR2 FQNEAQ (reference sequence). V shed 0 bases and J 10 bases; nucleotides not matched to a gene: 6. CDR3 size: 15 residues. The CDR3: CASSLAGGAGSPLHF. The CDR3 DNA reads as TGTGCCAGCAGCTTAGCAGGGGGCGCGGGATCACCCCTCCACTTT.

This clonotype was observed a handful of times. This chain links TRBV4-2 with TRBJ2-2, with D perhaps TRBD1 or TRBD2 (6 bases each). Trimming took 1 base from V and 5 from J, leaving 11 bases between them. The CDR3 loop spans 15 amino acids. Germline values: CDR1 LGHNA, CDR2 YNFKEQ. CDR3 protein: CASSQGGGGTGELFF. Here the CDR3 DNA reads TGTGCCAGCAGCCAAGGAGGAGGGGGGACCGGGGAGCTGTTTTTT.

This clonotype was detected a few times. The rearrangement uses TRBV12-3 or TRBV12-4 and TRBJ2-1; 11 nucleotides align to TRBD2. J was trimmed by 5 bases and V by 6 bases; bases with no gene match: 6. This CDR3 comprises 15 residues. The CDR3 sequence is CASRNPTSGDNEQFF. CDR3 sequence (DNA): TGTGCCAGCAGGAACCCGACTAGCGGGGACAATGAGCAGTTCTTC.